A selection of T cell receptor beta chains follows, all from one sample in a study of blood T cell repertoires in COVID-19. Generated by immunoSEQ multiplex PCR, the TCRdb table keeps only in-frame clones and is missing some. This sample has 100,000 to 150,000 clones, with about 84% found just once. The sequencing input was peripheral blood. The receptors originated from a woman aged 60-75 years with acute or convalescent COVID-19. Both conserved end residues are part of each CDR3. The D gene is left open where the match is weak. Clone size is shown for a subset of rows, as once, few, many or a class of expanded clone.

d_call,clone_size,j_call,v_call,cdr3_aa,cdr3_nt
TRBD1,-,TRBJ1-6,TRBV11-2,CASSLGTGRLSDSPLHF,TGTGCCAGCAGCTTAGGGACAGGGAGGTTATCTGATTCACCCCTCCACTTT
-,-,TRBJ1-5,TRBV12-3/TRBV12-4,CASSLEHQPQHF,TGTGCCAGCAGTTTAGAGCATCAGCCCCAGCATTTT
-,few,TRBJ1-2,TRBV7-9,CASSPRGSAASSYGYTF,TGTGCCAGCAGCCCCCGGGGTTCCGCAGCCTCGTCCTATGGCTACACCTTC
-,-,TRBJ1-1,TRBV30,CALGPQNTEAFF,TGTGCCTTGGGACCCCAGAACACTGAAGCTTTCTTT
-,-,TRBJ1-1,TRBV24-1,CATSDPAQGTEAFF,TGTGCCACCAGTGATCCGGCACAGGGCACTGAAGCTTTCTTT
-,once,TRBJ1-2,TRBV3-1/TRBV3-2,CASNQGRGYGYTF,TGTGCCAGCAACCAAGGAAGAGGCTATGGCTACACCTTC
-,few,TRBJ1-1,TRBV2,CASSEQGMNTEAFF,TGTGCCAGCAGTGAACAGGGGATGAACACTGAAGCTTTCTTT
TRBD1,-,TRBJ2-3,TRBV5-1,CASRPDRDGTQYF,TGCGCCAGCAGACCTGACAGGGATGGTACGCAGTATTTT
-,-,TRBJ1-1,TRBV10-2,CASSRTYTEAFF,TGCGCCAGCAGTCGGACTTACACTGAAGCTTTCTTT
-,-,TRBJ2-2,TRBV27,CASSLRVSTGELFF,TGTGCCAGCAGCCTCAGGGTTTCGACCGGGGAGCTGTTTTTT
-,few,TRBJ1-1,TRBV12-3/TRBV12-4,CASNQRGGTEAFF,TGTGCCAGCAACCAGAGGGGGGGAACTGAAGCTTTCTTT
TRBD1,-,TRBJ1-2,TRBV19,CASFGGQVLLTNYGYTF,TGTGCCAGTTTTGGTGGACAGGTACTACTGACTAACTATGGCTACACCTTC
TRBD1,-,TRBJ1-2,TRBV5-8,CASSLGTGPYSTYGYTF,TGTGCCAGCAGCTTGGGGACAGGCCCCTATTCCACGTATGGCTACACCTTC
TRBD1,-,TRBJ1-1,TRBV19,CASSSPKRDSEAFF,TGTGCCAGTAGTTCCCCGAAGAGGGACAGTGAAGCTTTCTTT
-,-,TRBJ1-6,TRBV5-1,CASSPMGADSSYNSPLHF,TGCGCCAGCAGCCCCATGGGGGCAGATTCGTCCTATAATTCACCCCTCCACTTT
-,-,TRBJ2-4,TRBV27,CASSPNLRDIQYF,TGTGCCAGCAGTCCCAATTTAAGAGACATTCAGTACTTC
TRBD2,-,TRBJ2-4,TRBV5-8,CASSKLASGKNIQYF,TGTGCCAGCAGCAAACTAGCGTCGGGGAAAAACATTCAGTACTTC
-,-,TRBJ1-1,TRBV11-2,CASSPLGDSRNTEAFF,TGTGCCAGCAGCCCCCTTGGGGACTCGAGGAACACTGAAGCTTTCTTT
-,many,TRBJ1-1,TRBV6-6,CASSLGQGATEAFF,TGTGCCAGCAGCCTTGGACAAGGGGCCACTGAAGCTTTCTTT
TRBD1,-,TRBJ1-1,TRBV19,CASSILTGAIEAFF,TGTGCCAGTAGTATCTTGACAGGGGCGATTGAAGCTTTCTTT
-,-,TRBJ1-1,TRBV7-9,CASSLVQGNTEAFF,TGTGCCAGCAGCTTAGTACAGGGGAACACTGAAGCTTTCTTT
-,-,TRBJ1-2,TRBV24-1,CATSEGGGSYGYTF,TGTGCCACCAGTGAGGGAGGGGGTAGCTATGGCTACACCTTC
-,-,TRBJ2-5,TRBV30,CAWSIWGGGQETQYF,TGTGCCTGGAGTATTTGGGGAGGGGGTCAAGAGACCCAGTACTTC
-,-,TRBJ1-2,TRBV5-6,CASSLGHPLYGYTF,TGTGCCAGCAGCTTGGGACACCCACTCTATGGCTACACCTTC
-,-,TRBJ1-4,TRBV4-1,CASTRRSGENEKLFF,TGCGCCAGCACTCGGCGATCCGGGGAGAATGAAAAACTGTTTTTT
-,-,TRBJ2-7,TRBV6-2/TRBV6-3,CASSYRGGRYEQYF,TGTGCCAGCAGTTACAGGGGGGGCCGCTACGAGCAGTACTTC
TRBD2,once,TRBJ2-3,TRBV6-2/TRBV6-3,CASSSRALAGSTDTQYF,TGTGCCAGCAGTTCCCGCGCGTTAGCGGGGAGCACAGATACGCAGTATTTT
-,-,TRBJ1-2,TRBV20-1,CSASTVNYGYTF,TGCAGTGCTAGTACAGTTAACTATGGCTACACCTTC
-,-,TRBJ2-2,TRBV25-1,CASSDGGWTGELFF,TGTGCCAGCAGTGATGGGGGGTGGACCGGGGAGCTGTTTTTT
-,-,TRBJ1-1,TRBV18,CASSYALTGLGTEAFF,TGTGCCAGCTCCTACGCTCTGACGGGACTGGGCACTGAAGCTTTCTTT
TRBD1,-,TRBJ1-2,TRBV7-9,CASSLAWDSSRRGYTF,TGTGCCAGCAGCTTAGCATGGGACAGCTCTAGGAGGGGCTACACCTTC
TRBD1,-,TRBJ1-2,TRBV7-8,CASSALGTGWGYTF,TGTGCCAGCAGCGCCCTCGGGACAGGGTGGGGCTACACCTTC
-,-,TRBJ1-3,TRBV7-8,CASSATGNTIYF,TGTGCCAGCAGCGCGACTGGAAACACCATATATTTT
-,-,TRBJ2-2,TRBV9,CASSVGDTHTGELFF,TGTGCCAGCAGCGTAGGAGACACTCACACCGGGGAGCTGTTTTTT
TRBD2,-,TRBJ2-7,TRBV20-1,CSASMGLAGDEQYF,TGCAGTGCTAGTATGGGACTAGCGGGAGACGAGCAGTACTTC
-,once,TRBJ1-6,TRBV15,CATSRGPGGTISPLHF,TGTGCCACCAGCAGGGGTCCCGGGGGGACTATATCTCCCCTCCACTTT
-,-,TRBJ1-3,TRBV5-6,CASSLVTGYGQQGNTIYF,TGTGCCAGCAGCTTGGTAACAGGGTATGGGCAACAAGGAAACACCATATATTTT
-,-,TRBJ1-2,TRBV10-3,CAISESPRVGGYTF,TGTGCCATCAGTGAGTCCCCCAGGGTGGGCGGCTACACCTTC
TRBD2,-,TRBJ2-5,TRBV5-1,CASLRVAGVQETQYF,TGCGCCAGCCTACGGGTTGCGGGGGTACAAGAGACCCAGTACTTC
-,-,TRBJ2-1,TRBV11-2,CASTVQGSHEQFF,TGTGCCAGCACTGTGCAGGGGTCACATGAGCAGTTCTTC